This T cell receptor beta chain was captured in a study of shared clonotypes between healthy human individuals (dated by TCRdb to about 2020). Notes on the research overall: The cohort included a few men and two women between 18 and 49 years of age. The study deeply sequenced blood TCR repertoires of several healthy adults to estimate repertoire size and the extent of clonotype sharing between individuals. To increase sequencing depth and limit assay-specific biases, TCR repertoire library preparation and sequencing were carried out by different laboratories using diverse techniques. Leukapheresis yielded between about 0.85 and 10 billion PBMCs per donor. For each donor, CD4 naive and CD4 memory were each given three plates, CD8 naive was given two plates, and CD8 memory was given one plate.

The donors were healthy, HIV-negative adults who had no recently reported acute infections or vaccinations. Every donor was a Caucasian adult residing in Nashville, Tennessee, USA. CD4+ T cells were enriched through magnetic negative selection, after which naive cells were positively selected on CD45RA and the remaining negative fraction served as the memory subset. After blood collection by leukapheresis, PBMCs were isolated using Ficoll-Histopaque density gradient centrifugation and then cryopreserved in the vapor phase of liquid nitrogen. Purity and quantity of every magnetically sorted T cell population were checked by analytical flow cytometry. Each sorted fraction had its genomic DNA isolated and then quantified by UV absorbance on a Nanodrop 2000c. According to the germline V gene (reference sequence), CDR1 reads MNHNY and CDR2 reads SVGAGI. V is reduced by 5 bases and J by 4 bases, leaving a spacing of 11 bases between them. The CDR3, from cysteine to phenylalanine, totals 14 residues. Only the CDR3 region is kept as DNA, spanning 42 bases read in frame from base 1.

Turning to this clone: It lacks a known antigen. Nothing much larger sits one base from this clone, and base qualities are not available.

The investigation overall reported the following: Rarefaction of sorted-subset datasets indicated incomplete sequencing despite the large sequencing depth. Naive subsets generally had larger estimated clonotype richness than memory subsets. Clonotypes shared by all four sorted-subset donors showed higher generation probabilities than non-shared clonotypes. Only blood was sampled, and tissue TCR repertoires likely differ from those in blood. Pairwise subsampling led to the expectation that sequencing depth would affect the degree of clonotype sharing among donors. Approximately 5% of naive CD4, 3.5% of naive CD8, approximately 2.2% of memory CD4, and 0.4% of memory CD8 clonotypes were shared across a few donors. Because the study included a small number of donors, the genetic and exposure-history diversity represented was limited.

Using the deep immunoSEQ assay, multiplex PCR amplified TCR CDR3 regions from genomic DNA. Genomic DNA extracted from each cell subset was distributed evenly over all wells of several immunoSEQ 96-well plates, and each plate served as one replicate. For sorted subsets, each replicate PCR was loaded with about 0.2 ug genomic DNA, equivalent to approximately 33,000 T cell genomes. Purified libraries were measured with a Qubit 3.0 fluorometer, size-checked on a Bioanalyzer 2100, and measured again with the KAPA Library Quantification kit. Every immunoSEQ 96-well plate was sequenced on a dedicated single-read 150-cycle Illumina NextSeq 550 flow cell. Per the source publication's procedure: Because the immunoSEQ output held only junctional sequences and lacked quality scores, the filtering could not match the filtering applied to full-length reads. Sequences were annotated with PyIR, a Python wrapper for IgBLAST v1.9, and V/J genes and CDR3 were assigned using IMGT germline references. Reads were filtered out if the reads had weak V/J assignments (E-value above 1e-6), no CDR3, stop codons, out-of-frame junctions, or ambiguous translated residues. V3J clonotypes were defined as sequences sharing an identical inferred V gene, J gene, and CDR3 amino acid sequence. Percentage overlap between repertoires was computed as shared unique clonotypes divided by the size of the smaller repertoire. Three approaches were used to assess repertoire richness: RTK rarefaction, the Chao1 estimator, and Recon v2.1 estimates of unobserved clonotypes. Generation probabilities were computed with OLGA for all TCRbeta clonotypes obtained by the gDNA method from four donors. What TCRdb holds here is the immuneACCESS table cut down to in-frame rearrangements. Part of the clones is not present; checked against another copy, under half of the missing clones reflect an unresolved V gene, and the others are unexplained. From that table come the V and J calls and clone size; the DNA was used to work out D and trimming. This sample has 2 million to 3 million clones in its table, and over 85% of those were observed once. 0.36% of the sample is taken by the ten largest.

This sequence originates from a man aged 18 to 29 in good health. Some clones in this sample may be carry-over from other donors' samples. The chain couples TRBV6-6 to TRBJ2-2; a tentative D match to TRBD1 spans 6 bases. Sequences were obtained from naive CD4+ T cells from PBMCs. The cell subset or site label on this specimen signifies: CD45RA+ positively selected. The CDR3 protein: CASSVVGGTGELFF. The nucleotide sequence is TGTGCCAGCAGTGTGGTAGGGGGCACCGGGGAGCTGTTTTTT.